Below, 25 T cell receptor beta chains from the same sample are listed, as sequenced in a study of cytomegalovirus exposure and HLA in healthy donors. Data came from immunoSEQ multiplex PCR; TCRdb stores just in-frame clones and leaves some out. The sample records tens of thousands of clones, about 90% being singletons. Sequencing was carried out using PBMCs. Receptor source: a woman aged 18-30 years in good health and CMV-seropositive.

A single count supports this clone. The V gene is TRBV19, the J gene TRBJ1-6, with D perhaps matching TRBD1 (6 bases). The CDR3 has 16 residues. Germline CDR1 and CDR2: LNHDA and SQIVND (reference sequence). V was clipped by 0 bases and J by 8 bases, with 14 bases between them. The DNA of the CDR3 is TGTGCCAGTAGTATAGATCCGGACAGTCTCCATTCACCCCTCCACTTT. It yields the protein CASSIDPDSLHSPLHF.

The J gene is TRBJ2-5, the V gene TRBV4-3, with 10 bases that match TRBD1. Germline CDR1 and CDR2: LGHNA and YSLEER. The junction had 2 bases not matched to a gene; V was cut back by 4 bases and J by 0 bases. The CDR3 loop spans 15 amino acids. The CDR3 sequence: CASSPGTGDQETQYF. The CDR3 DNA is TGCGCCAGCAGCCCCGGGACAGGGGACCAAGAGACCCAGTACTTC.

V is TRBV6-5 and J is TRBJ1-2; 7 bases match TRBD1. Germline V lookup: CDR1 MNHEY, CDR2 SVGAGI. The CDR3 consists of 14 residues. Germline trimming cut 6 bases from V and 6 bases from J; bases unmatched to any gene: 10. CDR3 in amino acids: CASRQIRQGHGYTF. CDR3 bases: TGTGCCAGCAGACAGATCAGACAGGGTCATGGCTACACCTTC.

CDR3 nucleotide sequence: TGTGCCAGCAGCTTAGGGGCTAGCTCCGTTGAGCAGTTCTTC. This codes for CASSLGASSVEQFF. The V and J genes are TRBV7-6 and TRBJ2-1, with D possibly being TRBD2 (5 bases). The CDR3 is 14 amino acids. CDR1 and CDR2 (germline): SGHVS, FNYEAQ. Trimming removed 1 base from V and 9 bases from J, with 13 bases in between.

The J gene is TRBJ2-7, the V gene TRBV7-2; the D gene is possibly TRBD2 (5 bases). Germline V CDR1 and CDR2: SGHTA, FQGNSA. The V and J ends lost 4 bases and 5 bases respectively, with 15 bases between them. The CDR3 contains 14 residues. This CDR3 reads CASSYQLTGNEQYF. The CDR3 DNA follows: TGTGCCAGCAGCTACCAACTCACGGGAAACGAGCAGTACTTC.

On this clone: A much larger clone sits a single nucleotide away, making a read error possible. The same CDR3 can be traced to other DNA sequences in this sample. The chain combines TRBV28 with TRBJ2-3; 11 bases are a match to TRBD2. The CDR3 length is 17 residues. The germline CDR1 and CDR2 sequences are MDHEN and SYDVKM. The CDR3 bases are TGTGCTAGCAGTCCCCCACTAGCGGGGGCTCACACAGATACGCAGTATTTT. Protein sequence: CASSPPLAGAHTDTQYF.

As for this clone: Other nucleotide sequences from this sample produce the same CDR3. The CDR3 region is CASRAGGPGNTIYF. CDR3 DNA: TGTGCCAGCCGGGCAGGGGGCCCTGGAAACACCATATATTTT. The chain employs TRBV2 and TRBJ1-3; 8 nucleotides line up with TRBD1. Unmatched junction bases numbered 5, after V lost 8 bases and J lost 2 bases. The length of the CDR3 is 14 residues. The V gene's germline CDR1 is SNHLY and CDR2 FYNNEI. The full variable domain, completed using reference TRBV2 and TRBJ1-3, is EPEVTQTPSHQVTQMGQEVILRCVPISNHLYFYWYRQILGQKVEFLVSFYNNEISEKSEIFDDQFSVERPDGSNFTLKIRSTKLEDSAMYFCASRAGGPGNTIYFGEGSWLTVV.

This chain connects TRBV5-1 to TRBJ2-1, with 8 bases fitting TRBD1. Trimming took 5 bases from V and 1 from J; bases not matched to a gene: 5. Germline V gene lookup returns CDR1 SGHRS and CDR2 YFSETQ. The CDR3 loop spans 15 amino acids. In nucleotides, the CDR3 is TGCGCCAGCAGTGGGCAGGGGGCTTCCTACAATGAGCAGTTCTTC. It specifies CASSGQGASYNEQFF.

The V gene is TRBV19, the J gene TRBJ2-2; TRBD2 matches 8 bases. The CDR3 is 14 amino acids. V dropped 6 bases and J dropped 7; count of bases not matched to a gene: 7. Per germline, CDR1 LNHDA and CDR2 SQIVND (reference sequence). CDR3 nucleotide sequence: TGTGCCAGTAGCTTAGCGGGATTGGGCGGGGAGCTGTTTTTT. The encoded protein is CASSLAGLGGELFF. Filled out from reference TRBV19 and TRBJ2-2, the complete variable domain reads DGGITQSPKYLFRKEGQNVTLSCEQNLNHDAMYWYRQDPGQGLRLIYYSQIVNDFQKGDIAEGYSVSREKKESFPLTVTSAQKNPTAFYLCASSLAGLGGELFFGEGSRLTVL.

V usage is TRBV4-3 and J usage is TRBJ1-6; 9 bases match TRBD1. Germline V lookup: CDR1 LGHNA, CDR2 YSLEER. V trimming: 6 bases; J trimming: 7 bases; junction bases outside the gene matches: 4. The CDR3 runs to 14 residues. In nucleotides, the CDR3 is TGCGCCAGCAGTCAACAGGGGGCGAATTCACCCCTCCACTTT. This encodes CASSQQGANSPLHF.

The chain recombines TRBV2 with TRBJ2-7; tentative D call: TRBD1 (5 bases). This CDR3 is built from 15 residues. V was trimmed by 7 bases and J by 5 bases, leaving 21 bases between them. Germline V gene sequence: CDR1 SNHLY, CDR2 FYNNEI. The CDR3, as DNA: TGTGCCAGCATCCCCCTCAGGGAAGAAATGAACGAGCAGTACTTC. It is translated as CASIPLREEMNEQYF.

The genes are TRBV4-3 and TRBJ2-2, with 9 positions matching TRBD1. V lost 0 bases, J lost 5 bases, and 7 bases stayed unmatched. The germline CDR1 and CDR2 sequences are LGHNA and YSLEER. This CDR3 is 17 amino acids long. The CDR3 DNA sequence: TGCGCCAGCAGCCAAGATCGGGACAGGGCTTTAACCGGGGAGCTGTTTTTT. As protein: CASSQDRDRALTGELFF.

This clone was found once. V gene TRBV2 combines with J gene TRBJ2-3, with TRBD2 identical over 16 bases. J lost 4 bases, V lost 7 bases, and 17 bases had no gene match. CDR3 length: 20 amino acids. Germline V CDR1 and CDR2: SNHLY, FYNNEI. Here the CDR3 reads CASMLSLGTSGRADPDTQYF. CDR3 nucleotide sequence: TGTGCCAGCATGTTGAGTCTCGGGACTAGCGGGAGGGCCGATCCAGATACGCAGTATTTT.

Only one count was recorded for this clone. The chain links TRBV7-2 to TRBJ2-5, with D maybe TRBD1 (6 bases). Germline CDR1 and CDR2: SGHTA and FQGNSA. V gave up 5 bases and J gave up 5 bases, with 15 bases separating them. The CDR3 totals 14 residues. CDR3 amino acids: CASSPQQGSETQYF. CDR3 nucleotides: TGTGCCAGCAGCCCGCAACAGGGTAGCGAGACCCAGTACTTC.

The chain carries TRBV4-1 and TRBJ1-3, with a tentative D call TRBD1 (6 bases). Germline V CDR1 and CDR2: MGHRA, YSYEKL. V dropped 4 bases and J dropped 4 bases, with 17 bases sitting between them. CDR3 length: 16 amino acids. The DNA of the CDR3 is TGCGCCAGCAGCCTCACCAACTGGGGGCAAGGAAACACCATATATTTT. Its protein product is CASSLTNWGQGNTIYF.

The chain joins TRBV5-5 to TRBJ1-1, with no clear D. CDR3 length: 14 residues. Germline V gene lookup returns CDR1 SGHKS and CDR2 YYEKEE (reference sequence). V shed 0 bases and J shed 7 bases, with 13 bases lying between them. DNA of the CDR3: TGTGCCAGCAGCTTGGGCATATTGAGAAGTGAAGCTTTCTTT. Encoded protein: CASSLGILRSEAFF.

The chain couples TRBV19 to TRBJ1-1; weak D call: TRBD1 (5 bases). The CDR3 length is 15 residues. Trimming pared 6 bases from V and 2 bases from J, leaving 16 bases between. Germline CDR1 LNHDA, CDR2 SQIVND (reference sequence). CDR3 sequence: CASSRFGQGNTEAFF. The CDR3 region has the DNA TGTGCCAGTAGCCGATTCGGACAAGGTAACACTGAAGCTTTCTTT.

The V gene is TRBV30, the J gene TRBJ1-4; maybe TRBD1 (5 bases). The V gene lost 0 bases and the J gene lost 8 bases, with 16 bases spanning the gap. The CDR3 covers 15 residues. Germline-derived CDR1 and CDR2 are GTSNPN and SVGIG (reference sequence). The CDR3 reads CAWSVLRGREEKLFF. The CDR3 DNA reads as TGTGCCTGGAGTGTCTTGCGGGGACGGGAGGAAAAACTGTTTTTT.

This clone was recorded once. This CDR3 is CASSQGSGGGGTEAFF. The DNA of the CDR3 is TGTGCCAGCAGCCAAGGCTCAGGGGGCGGCGGCACTGAAGCTTTCTTT. This chain uses TRBV4-2 with TRBJ1-1; TRBD1 matches at 8 bases. The germline V gene encodes CDR1 LGHNA and CDR2 YNFKEQ. The CDR3 runs 16 residues. Trimming at V came to 1 base and at J to 4 bases, leaving 8 bases not matched to a gene.

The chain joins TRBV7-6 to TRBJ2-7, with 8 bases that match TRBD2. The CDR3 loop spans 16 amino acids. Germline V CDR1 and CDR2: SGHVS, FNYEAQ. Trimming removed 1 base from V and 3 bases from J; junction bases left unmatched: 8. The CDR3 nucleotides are TGTGCCAGCAGCTTAGTCCCTGTGACTAGCGACTACGAGCAGTACTTC. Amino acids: CASSLVPVTSDYEQYF.

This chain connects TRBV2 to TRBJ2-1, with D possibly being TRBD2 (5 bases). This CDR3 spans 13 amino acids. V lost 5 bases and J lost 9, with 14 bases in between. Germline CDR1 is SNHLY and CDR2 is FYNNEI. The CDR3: CASSSSGVSEQFF. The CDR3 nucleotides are TGTGCCAGCAGTTCAAGCGGAGTTAGTGAGCAGTTCTTC.

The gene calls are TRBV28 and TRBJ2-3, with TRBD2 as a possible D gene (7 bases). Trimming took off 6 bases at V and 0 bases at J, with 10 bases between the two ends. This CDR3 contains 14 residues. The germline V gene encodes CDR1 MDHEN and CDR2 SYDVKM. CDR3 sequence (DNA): TGTGCCAGCAGCTCGGGGGGCAGCACAGATACGCAGTATTTT. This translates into CASSSGGSTDTQYF. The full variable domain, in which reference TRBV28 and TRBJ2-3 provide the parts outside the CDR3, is DVKVTQSSRYLVKRTGEKVFLECVQDMDHENMFWYRQDPGLGLRLIYFSYDVKMKEKGDIPEGYSVSREKKERFSLILESASTNQTSMYLCASSSGGSTDTQYFGPGTRLTVL.

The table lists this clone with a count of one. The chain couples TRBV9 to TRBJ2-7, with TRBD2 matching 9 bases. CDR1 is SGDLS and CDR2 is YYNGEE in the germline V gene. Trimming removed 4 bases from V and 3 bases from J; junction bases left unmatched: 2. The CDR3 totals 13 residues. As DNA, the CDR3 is TGTGCCAGCAGCCCTAGCGGGATCTACGAGCAGTACTTC. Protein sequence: CASSPSGIYEQYF.

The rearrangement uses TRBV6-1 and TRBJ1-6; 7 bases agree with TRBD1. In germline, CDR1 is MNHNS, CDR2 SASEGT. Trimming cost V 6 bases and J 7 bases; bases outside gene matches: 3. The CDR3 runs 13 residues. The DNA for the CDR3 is TGTGCCAGCAGCGACAGGGAAAATTCACCCCTCCACTTT. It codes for CASSDRENSPLHF.

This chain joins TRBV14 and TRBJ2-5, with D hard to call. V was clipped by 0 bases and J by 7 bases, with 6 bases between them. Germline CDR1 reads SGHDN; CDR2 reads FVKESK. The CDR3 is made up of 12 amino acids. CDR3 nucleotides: TGTGCCAGCAGCCAAGATTACGGGACCCAGTACTTC. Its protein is CASSQDYGTQYF. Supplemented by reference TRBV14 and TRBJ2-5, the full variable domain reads EAGVTQFPSHSVIEKGQTVTLRCDPISGHDNLYWYRRVMGKEIKFLLHFVKESKQDESGMPNNRFLAERTGGTYSTLKVQPAELEDSGVYFCASSQDYGTQYFGPGTRLLVL.